Shown below are 3 T cell receptor beta chains from a single sample sequenced in a study of radiotherapy plus CTLA-4 blockade in lung cancer. The protocol was immunoSEQ multiplex PCR, while the TCRdb copy is restricted to in-frame clones and leaves out a portion. This sample has fewer than 75,000 clones; roughly 84% occur once, and the top ten carry 35% to 50%. The sample consisted of peripheral blood, taken from a patient treated with radiotherapy plus ipilimumab. These receptors all come from a human donor with non-small cell lung cancer that progressed on radiotherapy plus ipilimumab.

The chain uses TRBV7-9 and TRBJ1-2; no definite D call. Per germline, CDR1 SEHNR and CDR2 FQNEAQ (reference sequence). V dropped 5 bases and J dropped 7 bases, with 20 bases sitting between them. The CDR3 contains 15 residues. The CDR3 spells CASSNSRTVLSGYTF. The CDR3, as DNA: TGTGCCAGCAGCAATAGTCGGACGGTCTTGAGTGGCTACACCTTC.

The rearrangement links TRBV5-1 to TRBJ2-2, with 10 nucleotides matching TRBD1. CDR3 size: 16 residues. The germline CDR1 and CDR2 sequences are SGHRS and YFSETQ. The junction had 7 bases not matched to a gene; V was cut back by 4 bases and J by 4 bases. CDR3 protein: CASSPGTGDRTGELFF. The CDR3 DNA sequence: TGCGCCAGCAGCCCCGGGACAGGGGATCGCACCGGGGAGCTGTTTTTT. Full variable domain (missing parts from reference TRBV5-1 and TRBJ2-2): KAGVTQTPRYLIKTRGQQVTLSCSPISGHRSVSWYQQTPGQGLQFLFEYFSETQRNKGNFPGRFSGRQFSNSRSEMNVSTLELGDSALYLCASSPGTGDRTGELFFGEGSRLTVL.

The rearrangement joins TRBV9 to TRBJ2-7; 7 bases are a match to TRBD2. This CDR3 has 14 amino acids. The germline V gene encodes CDR1 SGDLS and CDR2 YYNGEE. V lost 4 bases to trimming and J lost 2 bases; unmatched junction nucleotides: 6. CDR3 region: CASSTGAGTYEQYF. As DNA, the CDR3 is TGTGCCAGCAGCACGGGAGCGGGGACCTACGAGCAGTACTTC.